This passage covers 20 T cell receptor beta chains from one sample sequenced in a study of blood T cell repertoires in COVID-19. TCRdb's table, derived via immunoSEQ multiplex PCR, lists solely in-frame clones and lacks some. The sample holds about 220,000 clones; about 86% are singletons and the top ten take roughly 3%. The material sequenced was peripheral blood. The origin of the receptors is a woman under 40 who had recovered from COVID-19.

A note on this clone: A junction end diverges from the germline sequence, so it may reflect a read error. This chain uses TRBV11-2 with TRBJ2-6, with D possibly TRBD1 on 5 matching bases. CDR1 is SGHAT and CDR2 is FQNNGV in the germline V gene. There are 16 residues in the CDR3. The CDR3 loop is CASSLGSPTGANVPTF. CDR3 nucleotide sequence: TGTGCCAGCAGCTTAGGGTCCCCTACTGGGGCCAACGTCCCGACTTTC. The variable domain in full, with the rest retrieved from reference TRBV11-2 and TRBJ2-6, is EAGVAQSPRYKIIEKRQSVAFWCNPISGHATLYWYQQILGQGPKLLIQFQNNGVVDDSQLPKDRFSAERLKGVDSTLKIQPAKLEDSAVYLCASSLGSPTGANVPTFGAGSRLTVL.

The chain couples TRBV19 to TRBJ1-2; TRBD1 agrees at 9 bases. V shed 4 bases and J 4 bases; nucleotides not matched to a gene: 13. This CDR3 region has 17 residues. Germline V gene lookup returns CDR1 LNHDA and CDR2 SQIVND (reference sequence). This chain's CDR3 is CASSTGRLQGAGYGYTF. CDR3 coding DNA: TGTGCCAGTAGTACCGGTAGACTACAGGGGGCTGGCTATGGCTACACCTTC.

The CDR3 DNA sequence: TGTGCCAGCAGCCCCCGACAGGGGGCGAACACCGGGGAGCTGTTTTTT. Its protein is CASSPRQGANTGELFF. The chain carries TRBV7-2 and TRBJ2-2; 9 bases line up with TRBD1. Trimming cost V 5 bases and J 0 bases; bases outside gene matches: 4. Germline values: CDR1 SGHTA, CDR2 FQGNSA. The CDR3 extends over 16 amino acids.

The rearrangement joins TRBV6-4 to TRBJ2-7; the match to TRBD1 covers 9 bases. Germline V lookup: CDR1 MRHNA, CDR2 SNTAGT. This CDR3 region has 14 residues. With 5 bases clipped from V and 3 bases from J, the junction kept 5 bases outside the gene matches. CDR3 loop: CASSPGGQGYEQYF. The CDR3 DNA sequence: TGTGCCAGCAGTCCCGGGGGACAGGGCTACGAGCAGTACTTC.

The chain is built from TRBV10-1 and TRBJ2-1; 7 nucleotides line up with TRBD2. CDR3 length: 14 amino acids. V dropped 3 bases and J dropped 8; count of bases not matched to a gene: 7. Germline V gene data show CDR1 as WNHNN and CDR2 as SYGVQD (reference sequence). CDR3 coding DNA: TGCGCCAGCAGTGAAGGTAGCGGGCGCGATGAGCAGTTCTTC. Translating it yields CASSEGSGRDEQFF.

This clone was detected only once. The chain joins TRBV4-1 to TRBJ1-2; D might be TRBD1 (5 bases). Trimming took off 0 bases at V and 4 bases at J, with 18 bases between the two ends. This CDR3 region has 17 residues. Germline values: CDR1 MGHRA, CDR2 YSYEKL. CDR3 in DNA: TGCGCCAGCAGCCAAGATCCTAGAACCACGGGGGGCTATGGCTACACCTTC. Translating it yields CASSQDPRTTGGYGYTF.

This rearrangement joins TRBV24-1 to TRBJ1-1, with D possibly being TRBD1 (6 bases). The CDR3 has 11 residues. CDR1 and CDR2 (germline): KGHDR, SFDVKD. The ends were cut back, 4 bases at V and 9 bases at J, with 8 bases in the middle. DNA of the CDR3: TGTGCCACCAGTGACGGGACAAAAGCTTTCTTT. Protein product: CATSDGTKAFF.

The rearrangement uses TRBV7-3 and TRBJ2-1; D perhaps matches TRBD1 (5 bases). The germline V gene encodes CDR1 SGHTA and CDR2 FQGTGA. Trimming cost V 5 bases and J 5 bases, with 13 bases left between them. This CDR3 spans 14 amino acids. The CDR3 sequence is CASSPQGSDNEQFF. The DNA of the CDR3 is TGTGCCAGCAGCCCCCAGGGCTCAGACAATGAGCAGTTCTTC.

The rearrangement joins TRBV3-1 (or the pseudogene TRBV3-2) to TRBJ2-1, with D possibly being TRBD2 (6 bases). Per the germline V gene, CDR1 is LGHDT and CDR2 is YNNKEL (reference sequence). V lost 2 bases and J 7 bases, leaving 9 bases between the germline ends. The CDR3 runs to 13 residues. The CDR3 DNA is TGTGCCAGCAGCCAACGCGGGGATAATGAGCAGTTCTTC. It encodes CASSQRGDNEQFF.

The rearrangement joins TRBV11-3 to TRBJ2-1; 8 bases align to TRBD2. Germline V gene sequence: CDR1 SGHNT, CDR2 YENEEA. After removal of 3 bases from V and 0 bases from J, the junction contained 7 bases not matched to a gene. The CDR3 totals 17 residues. DNA for the CDR3: TGTGCCAGCAGCTTTTCCGGGAGGGCCGCCTCCTACAATGAGCAGTTCTTC. It translates to CASSFSGRAASYNEQFF. Variable domain in full (rest from reference TRBV11-3 and TRBJ2-1): EAGVVQSPRYKIIEKKQPVAFWCNPISGHNTLYWYLQNLGQGPELLIRYENEEAVDDSQLPKDRFSAERLKGVDSTLKIQPAELGDSAVYLCASSFSGRAASYNEQFFGPGTRLTVL.

The genes are TRBV27 and TRBJ1-1, with D tentatively TRBD1 (6 bases). Germline V gene lookup returns CDR1 MNHEY and CDR2 SMNVEV (reference sequence). The CDR3 length is 14 residues. Trimming left V 7 bases short and J 4 bases short, with 16 bases between. The CDR3 loop is CASKKGEGGTEAFF. The DNA for the CDR3 is TGTGCCAGCAAAAAGGGGGAGGGAGGCACTGAAGCTTTCTTT.

There are a few counts of this clone. V and J are TRBV28 and TRBJ2-7; D gene unclear. This CDR3 comprises 12 residues. Per the germline V gene, CDR1 is MDHEN and CDR2 is SYDVKM. The V and J ends lost 3 bases and 6 bases respectively, with 9 bases between them. This CDR3 reads CASSLLDVEQYF. The CDR3 DNA reads as TGTGCCAGCAGTTTGCTAGACGTCGAGCAGTACTTC.

The chain uses TRBV7-9 and TRBJ2-5, with 10 bases fitting TRBD1. There are 17 residues in the CDR3. Trimming cost V 3 bases and J 5 bases; bases outside gene matches: 12. Germline CDR1 reads SEHNR; CDR2 reads FQNEAQ (reference sequence). Written as DNA, the CDR3 is TGTGCCAGCAGCTTCGGTTTAGGGACAGGGGATTTGGAGACCCAGTACTTC. It specifies CASSFGLGTGDLETQYF.

The rearrangement links TRBV7-2 to TRBJ1-2; D is unclear. Deletions cut 5 bases from V and 3 bases from J, with 25 bases between. CDR1 and CDR2 (germline): SGHTA, FQGNSA. There are 18 residues in the CDR3. The CDR3 loop reads CASSPSGPGGPLHYGYTF. CDR3 nucleotide sequence: TGTGCCAGCAGCCCCAGTGGCCCGGGAGGCCCCCTCCACTATGGCTACACCTTC.

The chain is built from TRBV6-5 and TRBJ1-1; D gene ambiguous. This CDR3 region has 14 residues. Trimming pared 6 bases from V and 2 bases from J, leaving 13 bases between. Germline loops: CDR1 MNHEY, CDR2 SVGAGI. The CDR3 spells CASSASGVNTEAFF. For the CDR3, the DNA is TGTGCCAGCAGCGCGAGCGGGGTCAACACTGAAGCTTTCTTT.

The V call is TRBV27, the J call TRBJ2-5, with 7 bases matching TRBD1. Losses at the gene ends were 3 bases for V and 5 bases for J; bases not matched to a gene: 12. Germline lookup yields CDR1 MNHEY and CDR2 SMNVEV (reference sequence). There are 16 residues in the CDR3. CDR3 nucleotide sequence: TGTGCCAGCAGTTTTTTAGCGTCAGGGGGATCGGAGACCCAGTACTTC. Translating gives CASSFLASGGSETQYF.

The V gene is TRBV27, the J gene TRBJ2-7; 11 bases are a match to TRBD2. J gave up 6 bases and V 6 bases, and 13 bases lay outside the gene matches. The CDR3 contains 16 residues. CDR1 and CDR2 from the germline V gene are MNHEY and SMNVEV (reference sequence). CDR3 sequence reads: CASSFTPLAGGREQYF. The CDR3 bases are TGTGCCAGCAGCTTCACCCCCCTAGCGGGAGGACGCGAGCAGTACTTC.

The chain uses TRBV27 and TRBJ2-4; D possibly corresponds to TRBD2 (5 bases). The V end was cut by 4 bases, the J end by 0 bases, with 10 bases between. CDR3 size: 15 residues. CDR1 MNHEY and CDR2 SMNVEV come from the germline V gene (reference sequence). The DNA for the CDR3 is TGTGCCAGCAGTTCTCGGGGTATAGCCAAAAACATTCAGTACTTC. This encodes CASSSRGIAKNIQYF.

This sequence joins TRBV30 and TRBJ2-4, with D possibly matching TRBD2 (6 bases). The CDR3 is 14 residues long. Trimming took 3 bases from V and 6 from J, leaving 15 bases between them. The germline V gene has CDR1 GTSNPN and CDR2 SVGIG (reference sequence). CDR3 DNA: TGTGCCTGGAGGGACCCGGGACTTCCAAACATTCAGTACTTC. Translated: CAWRDPGLPNIQYF.

The chain combines TRBV6-6 with TRBJ2-2; 10 bases map to TRBD1. The junction had 9 bases not matched to a gene; V was cut back by 8 bases and J by 6 bases. This CDR3 spans 15 amino acids. Germline V gene data show CDR1 as MNHNY and CDR2 as SVGAGI (reference sequence). The CDR3 DNA sequence: TGTGCCAGCTGGCCGGGACAGGGGTACCCCGGGGAGCTGTTTTTT. Its translation: CASWPGQGYPGELFF.